This T cell receptor (beta chain) was sequenced during a study of T cell responses to AZD1222 COVID-19 vaccine. General observations from the study: Scientists sampled the repertoires only once the peak T cell response had passed.

About this clone itself: Its antigen is unidentified.

Libraries were prepared by immunoSEQ multiplex PCR; TCRdb keeps only in-frame clonotypes and omits some of them. The repertoire includes some 200,000 clones, just over 90% of them detected once, and approximately 4% sits in the top ten. Trimming cost V 8 bases and J 5 bases; bases outside gene matches: 8. CDR1 SEHNR and CDR2 FQNEAQ come from the germline V gene (reference sequence). This CDR3 has 14 amino acids. The V and J genes are TRBV7-9 and TRBJ1-4, with 7 bases fitting TRBD1. The sequencing used peripheral blood, collected 28 days after the second dose of the MenACWY control vaccine. This TCR was recovered from an adult who received the MenACWY meningococcal vaccine as a control. This chain's CDR3 is CASGKPGQNEKLFF. As DNA, the CDR3 is TGTGCCAGCGGTAAGCCGGGACAGAATGAAAAACTGTTTTTT.